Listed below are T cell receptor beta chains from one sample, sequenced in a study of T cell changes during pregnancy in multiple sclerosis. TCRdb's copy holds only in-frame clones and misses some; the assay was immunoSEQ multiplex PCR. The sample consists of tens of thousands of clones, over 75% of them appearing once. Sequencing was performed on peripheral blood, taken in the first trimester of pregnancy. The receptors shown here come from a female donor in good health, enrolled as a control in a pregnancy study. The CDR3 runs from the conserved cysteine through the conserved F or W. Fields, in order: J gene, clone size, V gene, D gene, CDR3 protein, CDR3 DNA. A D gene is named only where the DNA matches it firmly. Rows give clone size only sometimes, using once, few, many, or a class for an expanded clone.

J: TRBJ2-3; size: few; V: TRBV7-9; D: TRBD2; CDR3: CASSSGTSHDTQYF; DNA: TGTGCCAGCAGCTCCGGGACTAGCCACGATACGCAGTATTTT
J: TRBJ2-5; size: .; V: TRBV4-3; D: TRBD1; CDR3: CASSQEFIRTGGWSVQETQYF; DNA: TGCGCCAGCAGCCAAGAGTTTATTAGGACAGGGGGCTGGTCGGTTCAAGAGACCCAGTACTTC
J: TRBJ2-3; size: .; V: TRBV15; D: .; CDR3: CATSRDSLGRGSDTQYF; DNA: TGTGCCACCAGCAGAGATAGTTTAGGACGGGGATCAGATACGCAGTATTTT
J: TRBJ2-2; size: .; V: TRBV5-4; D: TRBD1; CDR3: CASSLGQGARTGELFF; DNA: TGTGCCAGCAGCTTGGGACAGGGGGCACGAACCGGGGAGCTGTTTTTT
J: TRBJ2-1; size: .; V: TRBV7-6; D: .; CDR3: CASSLAPGQELSYNEQFF; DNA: TGTGCCAGCAGCTTAGCCCCCGGACAAGAACTTTCCTACAATGAGCAGTTCTTC
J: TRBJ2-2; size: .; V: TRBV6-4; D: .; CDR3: CASSDSSAGSTGELFF; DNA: TGTGCCAGCAGTGACTCATCGGCGGGTAGCACCGGGGAGCTGTTTTTT
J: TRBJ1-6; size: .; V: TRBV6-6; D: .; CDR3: CASSNASPSPLHF; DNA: TGTGCCAGCAGCAACGCGTCTCCTTCACCCCTCCACTTT
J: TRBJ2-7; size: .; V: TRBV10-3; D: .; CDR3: CAVRSGSSYEQYF; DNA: TGTGCCGTTCGCTCGGGGTCTTCCTACGAGCAGTACTTC
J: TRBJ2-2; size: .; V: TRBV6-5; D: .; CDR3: CASSSDTGELFF; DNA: TGTGCCAGCAGTTCAGACACCGGGGAGCTGTTTTTT
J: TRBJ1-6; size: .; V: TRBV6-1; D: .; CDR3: CASSEKGTAPRSPLHF; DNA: TGTGCCAGCAGTGAAAAAGGAACAGCTCCCCGATCACCCCTCCACTTT
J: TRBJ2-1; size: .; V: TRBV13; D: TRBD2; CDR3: CASSFSGLARGDEQFF; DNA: TGTGCCAGCAGCTTTTCAGGACTAGCGCGGGGTGATGAGCAGTTCTTC
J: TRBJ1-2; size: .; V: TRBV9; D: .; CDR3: CASSVVSGNYGYTF; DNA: TGTGCCAGCAGCGTAGTTTCAGGGAACTATGGCTACACCTTC
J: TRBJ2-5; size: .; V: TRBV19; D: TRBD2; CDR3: CASSPGGVSGRGETQYF; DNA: TGTGCCAGTAGTCCCGGGGGGGTCAGCGGGAGAGGAGAGACCCAGTACTTC
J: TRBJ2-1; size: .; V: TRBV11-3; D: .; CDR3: CASSQGGGGKNEQFF; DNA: TGTGCCAGCAGCCAAGGAGGGGGCGGTAAGAATGAGCAGTTCTTC
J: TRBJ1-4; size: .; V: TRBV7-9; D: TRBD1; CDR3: CASSPRTGRHEKLFF; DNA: TGTGCCAGCAGCCCTAGGACAGGGAGGCACGAAAAACTGTTTTTT
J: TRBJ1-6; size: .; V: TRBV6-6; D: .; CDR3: CASSYSGFLALHF; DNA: TGTGCCAGCAGTTACTCCGGGTTCCTGGCCCTCCACTTT
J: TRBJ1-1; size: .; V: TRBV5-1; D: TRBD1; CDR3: CASSLGTGDTEAFF; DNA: TGCGCCAGCAGCTTGGGGACAGGGGACACTGAAGCTTTCTTT
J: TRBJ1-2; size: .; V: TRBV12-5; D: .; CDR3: CASGLVKTGSSYGYTF; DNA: TGTGCTAGTGGTTTGGTAAAAACAGGATCAAGCTATGGCTACACCTTC
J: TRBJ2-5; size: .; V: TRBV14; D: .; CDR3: CASSPPRAQETQYF; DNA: TGTGCCAGTAGCCCCCCGAGGGCCCAAGAGACCCAGTACTTC
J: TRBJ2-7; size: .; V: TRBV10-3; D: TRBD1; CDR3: CAISAPGTGAYEQYF; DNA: TGTGCCATCAGTGCACCCGGGACAGGGGCATACGAGCAGTACTTC
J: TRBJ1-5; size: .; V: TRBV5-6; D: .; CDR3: CASSLAPGLQPQHF; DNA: TGTGCCAGCAGCTTGGCCCCAGGGTTACAGCCCCAGCATTTT
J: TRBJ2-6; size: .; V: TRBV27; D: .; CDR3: CASSSLPGANVLTF; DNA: TGTGCCAGCAGTTCCCTCCCTGGGGCCAACGTCCTGACTTTC
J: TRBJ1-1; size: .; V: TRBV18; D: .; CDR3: CASSPQGLGVFKADTEAFF; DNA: TGTGCCAGCTCACCACAAGGCCTCGGTGTGTTTAAGGCGGACACTGAAGCTTTCTTT
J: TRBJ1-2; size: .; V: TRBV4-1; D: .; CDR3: CASSQDGTLSNYGYTF; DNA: TGCGCCAGCAGCCAAGACGGGACACTATCGAACTATGGCTACACCTTC
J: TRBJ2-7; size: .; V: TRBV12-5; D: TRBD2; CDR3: CASGPRAGGRMYF; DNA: TGTGCTAGTGGTCCCCGGGCGGGGGGCCGGATGTACTTC
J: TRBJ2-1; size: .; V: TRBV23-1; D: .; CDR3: CASSQSRERWSSYNEQFF; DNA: TGCGCCAGCAGTCAATCCAGGGAACGGTGGAGCTCCTACAATGAGCAGTTCTTC
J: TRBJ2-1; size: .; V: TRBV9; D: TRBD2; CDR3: CASSVVGTSGYNEQFF; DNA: TGTGCCAGCAGCGTGGTCGGGACTAGCGGGTACAATGAGCAGTTCTTC
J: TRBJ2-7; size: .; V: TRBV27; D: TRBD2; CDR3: CASRRTSGVYEQYF; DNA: TGTGCCAGCAGACGGACTAGCGGGGTCTACGAGCAGTACTTC
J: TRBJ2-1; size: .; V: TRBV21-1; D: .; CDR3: CASSKGPPASEQFF; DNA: TGTGCCAGCAGCAAAGGCCCCCCAGCGAGCGAGCAGTTCTTC
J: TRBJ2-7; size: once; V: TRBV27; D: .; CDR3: CASSPLMSMAYEQYF; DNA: TGTGCCAGCAGTCCACTCATGTCAATGGCCTACGAGCAGTACTTC
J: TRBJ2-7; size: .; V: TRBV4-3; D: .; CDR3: CASSQSDRPYEQYF; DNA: TGCGCCAGCAGCCAGTCCGACAGGCCGTACGAGCAGTACTTC
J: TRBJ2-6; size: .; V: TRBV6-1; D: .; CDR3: CASSEVMGGAAGANVLTF; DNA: TGTGCCAGCAGTGAAGTCATGGGGGGGGCAGCCGGGGCCAACGTCCTGACTTTC
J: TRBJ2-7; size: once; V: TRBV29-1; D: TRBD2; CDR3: CSVTAGGDIGSYEQYF; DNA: TGCAGCGTAACCGCGGGGGGGGACATTGGTTCCTACGAGCAGTACTTC
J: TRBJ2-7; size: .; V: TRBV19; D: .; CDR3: CASPGTPYEQYF; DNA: TGTGCCAGCCCCGGGACACCCTACGAGCAGTACTTC
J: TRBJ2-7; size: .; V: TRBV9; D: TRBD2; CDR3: CASSVAASGTSYEQYF; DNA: TGTGCCAGCAGCGTAGCGGCTAGCGGAACCTCCTACGAGCAGTACTTC
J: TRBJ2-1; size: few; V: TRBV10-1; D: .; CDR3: CASSGPGRIHEQFF; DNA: TGCGCCAGCAGTGGGCCGGGGAGGATCCATGAGCAGTTCTTC
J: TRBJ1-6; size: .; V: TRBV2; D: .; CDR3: CASSEQGGSSPLHF; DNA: TGTGCCAGCAGTGAGCAGGGCGGTAGTTCACCCCTCCACTTT
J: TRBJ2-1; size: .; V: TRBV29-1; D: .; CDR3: CSTSGGGSYNEQFF; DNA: TGCTCAACCTCCGGGGGTGGGTCCTACAATGAGCAGTTCTTC
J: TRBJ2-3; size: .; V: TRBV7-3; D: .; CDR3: CASSYSGDTQYF; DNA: TGTGCCAGCAGCTATAGTGGAGATACGCAGTATTTT
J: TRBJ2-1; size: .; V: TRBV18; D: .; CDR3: CASSRVLNEQFF; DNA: TGTGCCAGCTCCCGAGTTCTAAATGAGCAGTTCTTC
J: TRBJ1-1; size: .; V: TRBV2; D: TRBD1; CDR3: CASRRGRGFTEAFF; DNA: TGTGCCAGCAGAAGGGGGCGAGGGTTCACTGAAGCTTTCTTT
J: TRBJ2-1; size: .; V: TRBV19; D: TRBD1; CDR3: CASSHLDREMGNEQFF; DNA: TGTGCCAGTAGTCATCTGGACAGGGAAATGGGTAATGAGCAGTTCTTC
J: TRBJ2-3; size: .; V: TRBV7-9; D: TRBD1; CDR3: CASSIRFGTVGTDTQYF; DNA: TGTGCCAGCAGCATCCGTTTCGGGACAGTTGGGACAGATACGCAGTATTTT
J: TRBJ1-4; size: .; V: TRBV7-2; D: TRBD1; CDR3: CASSKRQGARNEKLFF; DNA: TGTGCCAGCAGCAAAAGACAGGGGGCGCGAAATGAAAAACTGTTTTTT
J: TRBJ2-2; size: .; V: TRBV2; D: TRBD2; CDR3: CASSGGRGGELFF; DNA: TGTGCCAGCAGTGGTGGGAGGGGCGGGGAGCTGTTTTTT
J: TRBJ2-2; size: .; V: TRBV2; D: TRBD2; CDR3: CASSDVREVGELFF; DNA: TGTGCCAGCAGTGATGTGCGGGAGGTCGGGGAGCTGTTTTTT